Below, 5 T cell receptor beta chains from the same sample are listed, as sequenced in a study of T cells in Graves' hyperthyroidism and ophthalmopathy. The CDR3 regions of TCR beta were amplified from RNA transcripts. During a first-round RT-PCR of the TCR CDR3, the HTBI primer set was used. MiXCR, applied by TCRdb to the multiplex PCR reads, yields one record per CDR3 protein. The repertoire consists of tens of thousands of distinct CDR3 sequences, with approximately 48% occurring once and the leading ten covering just over 9%. The sequenced material came from blood. The receptors here all came from a woman in her forties or fifties with Graves' ophthalmopathy.

Comment on this clonotype: Possible read error: a much larger clone is one base away. Because it lacks the conserved phenylalanine or tryptophan at the end, this CDR3 is likely a read error. V gene TRBV4-1 combines with J gene TRBJ1-3; D possibly corresponds to TRBD1 (6 bases). This CDR3 spans 14 amino acids. The germline V gene has CDR1 MGHRA and CDR2 YSYEKL. With 4 bases removed from V and 4 bases from J, the gap between germline ends came to 11 bases. The CDR3 nucleotides are TGCGCCAGCAGCCCCTGGACAGCCGGAAACACCATATATCTT. Amino acids: CASSPWTAGNTIYL.

The chain has TRBV18 and TRBJ1-2, with D tentatively TRBD1 (6 bases). Germline V lookup: CDR1 KGHSH, CDR2 LQKENI. Trimming removed 0 bases at V and 1 base at J, with 9 bases between. The CDR3 consists of 15 residues. The CDR3 nucleotides are TGTGCCAGCTCACCACCGTCAGGGGATAACTATGGCTACACCTTC. Protein: CASSPPSGDNYGYTF.

The V and J genes are TRBV7-2 and TRBJ1-2, with a weak D call TRBD1 (5 bases). The germline V and J ends were trimmed by 1 base and 3 bases, with 12 bases remaining between them. Germline V gene lookup returns CDR1 SGHTA and CDR2 FQGNSA. CDR3 length equals 15 residues. The CDR3 loop is CASSLVRGADYGYTF. The CDR3 DNA sequence: TGTGCCAGCAGCTTAGTCAGAGGGGCCGACTATGGCTACACCTTC.

The rearrangement joins TRBV10-1 to TRBJ2-4; D is possibly TRBD1 (5 bases). V dropped 1 base and J dropped 4 bases, with 11 bases sitting between them. This CDR3 is built from 15 residues. Germline V gene lookup returns CDR1 WNHNN and CDR2 SYGVQD (reference sequence). CDR3 sequence: CASSEYRQGKNIQYF. For the CDR3, the DNA is TGCGCCAGCAGTGAGTATAGGCAGGGAAAAAACATTCAGTACTTC.

The chain recombines TRBV15 with TRBJ2-7; D perhaps matches TRBD1 (6 bases). CDR1 and CDR2 from the germline V gene are LNHNV and YYDKDF (reference sequence). This CDR3 comprises 15 residues. Trimming stripped 3 bases from V and 3 bases from J, with 15 bases between. CDR3 amino acids: CATSSFGGRGYEQYF. The CDR3 DNA follows: TGTGCCACCAGCAGCTTTGGGGGCAGGGGCTACGAGCAGTACTTC.